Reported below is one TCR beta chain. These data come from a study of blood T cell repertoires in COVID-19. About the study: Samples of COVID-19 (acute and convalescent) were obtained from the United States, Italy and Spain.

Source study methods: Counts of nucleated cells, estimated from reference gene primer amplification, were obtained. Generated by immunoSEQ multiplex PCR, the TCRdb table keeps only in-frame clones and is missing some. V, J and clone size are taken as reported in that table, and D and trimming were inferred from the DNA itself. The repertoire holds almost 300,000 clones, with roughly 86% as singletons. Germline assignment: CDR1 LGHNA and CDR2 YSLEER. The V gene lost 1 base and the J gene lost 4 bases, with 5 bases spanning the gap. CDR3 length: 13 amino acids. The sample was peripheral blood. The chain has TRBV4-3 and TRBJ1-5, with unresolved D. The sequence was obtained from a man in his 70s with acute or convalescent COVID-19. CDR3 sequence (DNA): TGCGCCAGCAGCCAAGTACAGAATCAGCCCCAGCATTTT. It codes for CASSQVQNQPQHF.